This T cell receptor (beta chain) derives from a study of beta chain features in type 1 diabetes. Study results and caveats: Type 1 diabetes patients had moderately but significantly shorter TCRB CDR3s in all four CD4+ subsets. At VDJ recombination sites, type 1 diabetes patients had fewer insertions and more deleted nucleotides.

CD45RO/CCR7/CD25/CD127/CD95/CD27 staining was used to isolate CD4+ naive, central memory, regulatory and stem cell-like memory cells by sorting. The investigators reverse transcribed all of the isolated RNA, so they sequenced expressed TCRB transcripts. Naive, central memory and regulatory T cell samples came to a mean of about 4 million reads. Data came from immunoSEQ multiplex PCR; TCRdb stores just in-frame clones and leaves some out. Among 450,000 or so clones, roughly an eighth were seen once, and the ten largest hold around 0.05%. Trimming left V 2 bases short and J 1 base short, with 5 bases between. Looked up from germline, CDR1 is SGHDN and CDR2 is FVKESK. CDR3 length: 14 residues. This clone showed up just a few times. Its antigen is undetermined.

Input material: naive CD4+ T cells from blood. The TCR was taken from a woman in her late teens or twenties in good health. The chain couples TRBV14 to TRBJ2-2; D uncertain. CDR3 bases: TGTGCCAGCAGCCAACTACAGAACACCGGGGAGCTGTTTTTT. The encoded protein is CASSQLQNTGELFF. The full variable domain, rest sourced from reference TRBV14 and TRBJ2-2, is EAGVTQFPSHSVIEKGQTVTLRCDPISGHDNLYWYRRVMGKEIKFLLHFVKESKQDESGMPNNRFLAERTGGTYSTLKVQPAELEDSGVYFCASSQLQNTGELFFGEGSRLTVL.